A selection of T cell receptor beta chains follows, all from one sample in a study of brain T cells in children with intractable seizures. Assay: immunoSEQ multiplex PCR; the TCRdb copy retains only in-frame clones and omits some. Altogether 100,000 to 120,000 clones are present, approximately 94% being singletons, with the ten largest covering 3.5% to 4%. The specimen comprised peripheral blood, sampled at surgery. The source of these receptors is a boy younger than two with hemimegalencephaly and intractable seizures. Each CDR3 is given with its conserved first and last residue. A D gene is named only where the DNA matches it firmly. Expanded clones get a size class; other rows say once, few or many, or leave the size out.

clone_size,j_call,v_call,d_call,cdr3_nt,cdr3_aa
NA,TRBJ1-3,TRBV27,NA,TGTGCCAGCCCCCCCAGATCGGTTAGGGAGAACACCATATATTTT,CASPPRSVRENTIYF
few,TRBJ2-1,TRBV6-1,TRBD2,TGTGCCAGCAGTGAAGGACTAGCGCCAAATGAGCAGTTCTTC,CASSEGLAPNEQFF
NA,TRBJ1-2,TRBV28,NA,TGTGCCAGCAGTTTAGGGGGACAAAACTATGGCTACACCTTC,CASSLGGQNYGYTF
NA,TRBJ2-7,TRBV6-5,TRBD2,TGTGCCAGCAGGGGGCCACTAGCGGGCTTTTACGAGCAGTACTTC,CASRGPLAGFYEQYF
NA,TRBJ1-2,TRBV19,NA,TGTGCCAGTAAAGGTGGCTACACCTTC,CASKGGYTF
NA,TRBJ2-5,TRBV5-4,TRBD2,TGTGCCAGCAGCACCGGGACTAGCGGGAAGGGGGGGACCCAGTACTTC,CASSTGTSGKGGTQYF
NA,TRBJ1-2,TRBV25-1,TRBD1,TGTGCCAGCAGCGACAGGGGGGCTACTTATGGCTACACCTTC,CASSDRGATYGYTF
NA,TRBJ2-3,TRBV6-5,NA,TGTGCCAGCAGTTTCAGGGACTCTCCTAGCACAGATACGCAGTATTTT,CASSFRDSPSTDTQYF
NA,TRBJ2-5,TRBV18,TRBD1,TGTGCCAGCTCACCGGACAGGGCGGAGACCCAGTACTTC,CASSPDRAETQYF
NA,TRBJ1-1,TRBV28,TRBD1,TGTGCCAGCAGTCCCCAGGACAGGGAGGGCACTGAAGCTTTCTTT,CASSPQDREGTEAFF
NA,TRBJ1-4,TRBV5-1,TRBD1,TGCGCCAGCAGCGACCTACAGGGGGCCGGTGAAAAACTGTTTTTT,CASSDLQGAGEKLFF
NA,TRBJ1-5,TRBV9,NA,TGTGCCAGCAGCGCAGTTGGGACGGATCAGCCCCAGCATTTT,CASSAVGTDQPQHF
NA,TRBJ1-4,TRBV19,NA,TGTGCCAGTAGTATTTCCGGACAGAGGAATGAAAAACTGTTTTTT,CASSISGQRNEKLFF
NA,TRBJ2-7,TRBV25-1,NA,TGTGCCAGCAGTGAATATGGGGGTACCTACGAGCAGTACTTC,CASSEYGGTYEQYF
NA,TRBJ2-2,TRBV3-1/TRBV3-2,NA,TGTGCCAGCAGCCAAGATACCGGGGAGCTGTTTTTT,CASSQDTGELFF
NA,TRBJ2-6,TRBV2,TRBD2,TGTGCCAGCAGCGCCATAGCGGGAGCTGGGGCCAACGTCCTGACTTTC,CASSAIAGAGANVLTF
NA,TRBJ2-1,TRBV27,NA,TGTGCCAGCAGATCCTCCGACCGGGCGGGGAAGTTCTTC,CASRSSDRAGKFF
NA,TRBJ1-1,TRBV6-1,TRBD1,TGTGCCAGCAGTGAAGGCATGAGCTGGACAGGATCGAACACTGAAGCTTTCTTT,CASSEGMSWTGSNTEAFF
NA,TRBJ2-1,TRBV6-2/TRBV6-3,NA,TGTGCCAGCAGTTACAATCCCCGGAATGAGCAGTTCTTC,CASSYNPRNEQFF
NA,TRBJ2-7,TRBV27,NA,TGTGCCAGCAGTTTAGCGGGGCTAGAGCAGTACTTC,CASSLAGLEQYF
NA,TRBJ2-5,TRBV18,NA,TGTGCCAGCTCACCCCGGGACTTCCAAGAGACCCAGTACTTC,CASSPRDFQETQYF
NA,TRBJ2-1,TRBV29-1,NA,TGCAGCGGGGCCCGGGGTCTCCTAGGGAATGAGCAGTTCTTC,CSGARGLLGNEQFF
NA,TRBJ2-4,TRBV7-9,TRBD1,TGTGCCAGCAGCGAAAGGACAGGGGGAATACTAGCCAAAAACATTCAGTACTTC,CASSERTGGILAKNIQYF
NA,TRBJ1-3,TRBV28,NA,TGTGCCAGCAGCCTTTCAGGGAGCTCTGGAAACACCATATATTTT,CASSLSGSSGNTIYF
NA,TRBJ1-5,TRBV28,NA,TGTGCCAGCACTTCACTCGGTGGGAGGGTCAATCAGCCCCAGCATTTT,CASTSLGGRVNQPQHF
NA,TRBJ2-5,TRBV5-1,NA,TGCGCCAGCAGCTTGTCAGGGACGGACCAAGAGACCCAGTACTTC,CASSLSGTDQETQYF
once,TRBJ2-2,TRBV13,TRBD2,TGTGCCAGCAGCCAAGCGGGAGGAGGGACCGGGGAGCTGTTTTTT,CASSQAGGGTGELFF
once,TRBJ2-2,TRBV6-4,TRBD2,TGTGCCAGCAGTGACGGGTTAGCGGGAGGGCCCGGGGAGCTGTTTTTT,CASSDGLAGGPGELFF
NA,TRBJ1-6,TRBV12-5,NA,TGTGCTAGTGGTTTGGGGACAGCTAATTCACCCCTCCACTTT,CASGLGTANSPLHF
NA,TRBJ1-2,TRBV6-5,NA,TGTGCCAGCAGTTCCCACGTGCCCAGGGGACGCGGCTACACCTTC,CASSSHVPRGRGYTF
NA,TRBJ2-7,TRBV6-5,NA,TGTGCCAGCAGCCATGGGGGGTCCTCCTACGAGCAGTACTTC,CASSHGGSSYEQYF
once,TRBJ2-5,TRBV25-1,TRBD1,TGTGCCAGCAGTGAATGGACAGGGGGGACCTTAGGGGAGACCCAGTACTTC,CASSEWTGGTLGETQYF
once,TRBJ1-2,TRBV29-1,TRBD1,TGCAGCGTGGGGACAGGGGGCTATGGCTACACCTTC,CSVGTGGYGYTF
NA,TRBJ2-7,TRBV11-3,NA,TGTGCCAGCAGCTCCACTTTATCGCCCTACGAGCAGTACTTC,CASSSTLSPYEQYF
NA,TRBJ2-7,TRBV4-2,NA,TGTGCCAGCAGCCATCGGGCAATTAGCTCCTACGAGCAGTACTTC,CASSHRAISSYEQYF
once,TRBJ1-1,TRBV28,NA,TGTGCCAGCAGTCCCCCAGGTCGGGTCCACACTGAAGCTTTCTTT,CASSPPGRVHTEAFF
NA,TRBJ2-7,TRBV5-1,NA,TGCGCCAGCAGCTCATTAGTTGACAGACGCTACGAGCAGTACTTC,CASSSLVDRRYEQYF
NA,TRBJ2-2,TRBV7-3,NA,TGTGCCAGCAGCCTAGGTGGGGTCACCGGGGAGCTGTTTTTT,CASSLGGVTGELFF
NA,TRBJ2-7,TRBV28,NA,TGTGCCAGCAAAACCTTAGGGTCCCCCTACGAGCAGTACTTC,CASKTLGSPYEQYF
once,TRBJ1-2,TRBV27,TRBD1,TGTGCCAGCAGTGACAGGGTTAACTATGGCTACACCTTC,CASSDRVNYGYTF
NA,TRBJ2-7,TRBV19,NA,TGTGCCAGTAGTATAGGCGACGGCCAGCAGTACTTC,CASSIGDGQQYF
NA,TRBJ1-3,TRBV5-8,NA,TGTGCCAGCAGCTTCGTTGCAGGGACCTACTCTGGAAACACCATATATTTT,CASSFVAGTYSGNTIYF
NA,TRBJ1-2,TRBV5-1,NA,TGCGCCAGCAGCTTGGGAGCGTACTATGGCTACACCTTC,CASSLGAYYGYTF
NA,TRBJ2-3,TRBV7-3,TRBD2,TGTGCCAGCAGCCCGGGACTAGCGGTTAGCACAGATACGCAGTATTTT,CASSPGLAVSTDTQYF
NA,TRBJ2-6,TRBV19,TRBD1,TGTGCCAGTAATAACCGACAGGGGGCTGACGGGGCCAACGTCCTGACTTTC,CASNNRQGADGANVLTF
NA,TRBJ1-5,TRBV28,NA,TGTGCCAGCAGTTCAATCGCGCATCAGCCCCAGCATTTT,CASSSIAHQPQHF
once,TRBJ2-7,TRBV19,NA,TGTGCCAGTAGTATAGACGGCCCGGGTAGCCTACGAGTGCAGTACTTC,CASSIDGPGSLRVQYF
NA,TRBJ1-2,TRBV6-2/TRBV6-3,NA,TGTGCCAGCAGCCCACTCCCCATCGCCTATGGCTACACCTTC,CASSPLPIAYGYTF
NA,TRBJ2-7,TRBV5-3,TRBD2,TGTGCCAGAAGGCTAGCGGACCCTTACGAGCAGTACTTC,CARRLADPYEQYF
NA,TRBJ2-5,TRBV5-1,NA,TGCGCCAGCAGCGCTAGGGACCGGCAAGAGACCCAGTACTTC,CASSARDRQETQYF
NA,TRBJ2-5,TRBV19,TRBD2,TGTGCCAGTAGTATAGGGACTAGCGGGAGGGCCCAAGAGACCCAGTACTTC,CASSIGTSGRAQETQYF
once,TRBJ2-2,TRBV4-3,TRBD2,TGCGCCAGCAGCCGATCGGGACTAGCGGGAGTCAACACCGGGGAGCTGTTTTTT,CASSRSGLAGVNTGELFF
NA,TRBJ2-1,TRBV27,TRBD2,TGTGCCAGCAGTTTTAGGGGTCCTAGCGGGTTGTCCTACAATGAGCAGTTCTTC,CASSFRGPSGLSYNEQFF
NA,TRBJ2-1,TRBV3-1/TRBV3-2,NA,TGTGCCAGCAGCCCAAACCTCCAGACTAGTCGCGATGAGCAGTTCTTC,CASSPNLQTSRDEQFF
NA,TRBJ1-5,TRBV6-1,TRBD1,TGTGCCAGCAGTGGCGGACAGGGGGATAGCAATCAGCCCCAGCATTTT,CASSGGQGDSNQPQHF
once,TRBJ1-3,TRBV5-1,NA,TGCGCCAGCAGTTTCGGAAACACCATATATTTT,CASSFGNTIYF
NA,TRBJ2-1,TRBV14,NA,TGTGCCAGCAGCCCCCAACTAGCAACCAATGAGCAGTTCTTC,CASSPQLATNEQFF
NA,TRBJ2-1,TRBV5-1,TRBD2,TGCGCCAGCAGCTGGCAACCGGGTGGCGGGAGTGTGAATGAGCAGTTCTTC,CASSWQPGGGSVNEQFF
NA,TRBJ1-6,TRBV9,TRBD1,TGTGCCAGCAGCGTCGGACAGGGCTTGAGCTCCTATAATTCACCCCTCCACTTT,CASSVGQGLSSYNSPLHF